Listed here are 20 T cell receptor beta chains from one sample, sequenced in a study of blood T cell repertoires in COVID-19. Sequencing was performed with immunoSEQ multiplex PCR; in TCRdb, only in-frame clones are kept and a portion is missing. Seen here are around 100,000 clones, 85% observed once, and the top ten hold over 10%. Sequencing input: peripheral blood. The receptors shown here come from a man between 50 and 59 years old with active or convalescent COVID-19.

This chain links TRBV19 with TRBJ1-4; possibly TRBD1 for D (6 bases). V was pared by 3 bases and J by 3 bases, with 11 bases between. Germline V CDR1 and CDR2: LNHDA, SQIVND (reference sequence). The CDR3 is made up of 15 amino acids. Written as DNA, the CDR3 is TGTGCCAGTAGTATTAACAGGGTCTCTAATGAAAAACTGTTTTTT. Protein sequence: CASSINRVSNEKLFF.

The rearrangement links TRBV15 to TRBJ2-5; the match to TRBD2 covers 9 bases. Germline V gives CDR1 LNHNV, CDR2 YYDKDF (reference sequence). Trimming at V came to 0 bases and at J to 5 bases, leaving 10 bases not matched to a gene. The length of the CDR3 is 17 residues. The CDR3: CATSRDFGAGGGETQYF. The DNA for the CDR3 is TGTGCCACCAGCAGAGATTTTGGAGCGGGAGGAGGGGAGACCCAGTACTTC.

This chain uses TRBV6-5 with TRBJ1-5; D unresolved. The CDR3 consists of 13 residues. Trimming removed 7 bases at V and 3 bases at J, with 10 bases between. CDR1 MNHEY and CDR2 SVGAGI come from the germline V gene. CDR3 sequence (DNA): TGTGCCAGCACTGGCCAAATCAATCAGCCCCAGCATTTT. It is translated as CASTGQINQPQHF.

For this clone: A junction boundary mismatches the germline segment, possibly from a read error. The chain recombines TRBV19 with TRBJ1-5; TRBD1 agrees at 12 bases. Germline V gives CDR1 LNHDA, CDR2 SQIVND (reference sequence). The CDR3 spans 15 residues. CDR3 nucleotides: TGTGCCAGTAGTATCTCGGGGACAGGGGGCGTAGGGCCTGATTTT. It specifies CASSISGTGGVGPDF.

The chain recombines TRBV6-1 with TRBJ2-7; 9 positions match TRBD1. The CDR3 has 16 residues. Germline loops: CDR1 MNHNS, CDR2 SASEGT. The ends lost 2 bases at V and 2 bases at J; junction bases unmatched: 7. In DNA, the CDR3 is TGTGCCAGCAGTGAAAGGGGGGACAGGGTGCCCTACGAGCAGTACTTC. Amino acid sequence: CASSERGDRVPYEQYF.

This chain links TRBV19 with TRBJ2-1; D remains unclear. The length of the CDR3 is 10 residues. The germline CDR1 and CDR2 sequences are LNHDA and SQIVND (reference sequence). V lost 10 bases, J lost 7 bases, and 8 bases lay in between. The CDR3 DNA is TGTGCCACTTCCGGGAATGAGCAGTTCTTC. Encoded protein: CATSGNEQFF.

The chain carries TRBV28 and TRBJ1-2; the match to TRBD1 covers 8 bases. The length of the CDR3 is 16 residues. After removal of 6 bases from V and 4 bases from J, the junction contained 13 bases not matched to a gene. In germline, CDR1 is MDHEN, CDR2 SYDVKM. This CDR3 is CASSGTGLGYGYGYTF. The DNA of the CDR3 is TGTGCCAGCAGCGGGACAGGCCTCGGGTATGGCTATGGCTACACCTTC.

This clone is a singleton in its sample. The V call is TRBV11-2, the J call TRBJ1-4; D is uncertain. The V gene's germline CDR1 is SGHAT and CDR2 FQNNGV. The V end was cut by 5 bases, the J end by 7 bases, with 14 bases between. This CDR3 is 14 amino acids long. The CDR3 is CASSNIEGSEKLFF. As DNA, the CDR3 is TGTGCCAGCAGCAACATAGAGGGTAGTGAAAAACTGTTTTTT.

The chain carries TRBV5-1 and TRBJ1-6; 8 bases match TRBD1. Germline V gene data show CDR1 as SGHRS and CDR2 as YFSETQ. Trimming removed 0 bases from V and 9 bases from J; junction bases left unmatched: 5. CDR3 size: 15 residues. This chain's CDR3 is CASSLDRQGPSPLHF. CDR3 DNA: TGCGCCAGCAGCTTGGATAGACAGGGGCCTTCACCCCTCCACTTT.

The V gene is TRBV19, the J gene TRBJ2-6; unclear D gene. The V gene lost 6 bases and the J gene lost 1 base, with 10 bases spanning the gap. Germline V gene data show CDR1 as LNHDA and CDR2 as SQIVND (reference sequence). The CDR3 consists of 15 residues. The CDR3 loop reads CASSRLESGANVLTF. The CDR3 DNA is TGTGCCAGTAGCCGACTCGAATCTGGGGCCAACGTCCTGACTTTC.

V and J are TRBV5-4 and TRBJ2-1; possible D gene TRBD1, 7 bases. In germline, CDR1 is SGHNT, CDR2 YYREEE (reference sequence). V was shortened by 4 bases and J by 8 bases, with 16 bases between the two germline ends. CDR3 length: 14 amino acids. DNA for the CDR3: TGTGCCAGCAGCCGGGACCAGGGGGGACATGAGCAGTTCTTC. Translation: CASSRDQGGHEQFF.

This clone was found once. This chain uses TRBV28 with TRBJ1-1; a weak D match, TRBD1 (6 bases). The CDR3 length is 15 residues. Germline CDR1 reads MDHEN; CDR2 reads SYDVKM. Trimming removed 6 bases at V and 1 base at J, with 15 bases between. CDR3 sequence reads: CASRAGVGTNTEAFF. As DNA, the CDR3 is TGTGCCAGCAGGGCAGGGGTCGGGACGAACACTGAAGCTTTCTTT.

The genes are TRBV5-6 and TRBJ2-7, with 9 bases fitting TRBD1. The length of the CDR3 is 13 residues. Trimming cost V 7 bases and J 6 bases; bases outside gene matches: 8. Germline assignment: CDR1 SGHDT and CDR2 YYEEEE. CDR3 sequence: CASGRTGVGEQYF. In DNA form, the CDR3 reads TGTGCCAGCGGGAGGACAGGGGTAGGCGAGCAGTACTTC.

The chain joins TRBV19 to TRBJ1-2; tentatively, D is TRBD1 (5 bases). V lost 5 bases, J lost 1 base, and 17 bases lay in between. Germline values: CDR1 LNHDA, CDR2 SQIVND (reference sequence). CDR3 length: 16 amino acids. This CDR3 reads CASSPPRGQDNYGYTF. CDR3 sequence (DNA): TGTGCCAGTAGTCCACCACGAGGACAAGATAACTATGGCTACACCTTC.

The CDR3 protein is CASSASGSTDTQYF. The CDR3 bases are TGTGCCAGCAGCGCTAGCGGTAGCACAGATACGCAGTATTTT. This rearrangement joins TRBV9 to TRBJ2-3; 7 bases are a match to TRBD2. CDR1 SGDLS and CDR2 YYNGEE come from the germline V gene. J lost 0 bases, V lost 3 bases, and 1 base had no gene match. The CDR3 is made up of 14 amino acids.

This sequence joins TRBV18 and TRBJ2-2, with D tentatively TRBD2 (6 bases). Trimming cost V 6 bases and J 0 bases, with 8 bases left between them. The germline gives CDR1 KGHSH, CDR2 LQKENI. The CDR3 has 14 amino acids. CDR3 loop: CASSPSANTGELFF. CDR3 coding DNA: TGTGCCAGCTCTCCTAGCGCGAACACCGGGGAGCTGTTTTTT.

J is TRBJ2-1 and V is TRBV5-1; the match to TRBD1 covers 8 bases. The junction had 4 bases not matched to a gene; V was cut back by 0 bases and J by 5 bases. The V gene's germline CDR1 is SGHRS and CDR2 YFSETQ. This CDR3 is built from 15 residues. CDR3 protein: CASSLGQGPHNEQFF. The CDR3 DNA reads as TGCGCCAGCAGCTTGGGACAGGGGCCACACAATGAGCAGTTCTTC.

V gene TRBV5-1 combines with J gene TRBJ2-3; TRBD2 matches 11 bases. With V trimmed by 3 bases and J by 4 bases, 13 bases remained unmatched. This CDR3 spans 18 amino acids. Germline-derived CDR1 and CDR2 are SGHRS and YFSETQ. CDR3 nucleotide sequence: TGCGCCAGCAGCTCGAGCGATATTAGCGGGAGGGCGTCAGATACGCAGTATTTT. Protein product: CASSSSDISGRASDTQYF. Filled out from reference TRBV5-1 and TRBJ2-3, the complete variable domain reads KAGVTQTPRYLIKTRGQQVTLSCSPISGHRSVSWYQQTPGQGLQFLFEYFSETQRNKGNFPGRFSGRQFSNSRSEMNVSTLELGDSALYLCASSSSDISGRASDTQYFGPGTRLTVL.

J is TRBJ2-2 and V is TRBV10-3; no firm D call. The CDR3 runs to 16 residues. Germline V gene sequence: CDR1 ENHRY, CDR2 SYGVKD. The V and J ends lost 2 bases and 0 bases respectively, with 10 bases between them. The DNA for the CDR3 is TGTGCCATCAGTGAGGACTCGTTCGCGAACACCGGGGAGCTGTTTTTT. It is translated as CAISEDSFANTGELFF.

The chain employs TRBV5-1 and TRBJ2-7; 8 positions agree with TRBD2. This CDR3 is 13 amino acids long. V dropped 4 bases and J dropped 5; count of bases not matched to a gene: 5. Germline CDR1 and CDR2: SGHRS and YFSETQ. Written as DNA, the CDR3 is TGCGCCAGCAGCACACCGGGGGGGGACGAGCAGTACTTC. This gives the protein CASSTPGGDEQYF.